One TCR beta chain is described in this entry. Its target is not known. Clones were sequenced by immunoSEQ multiplex PCR, and TCRdb holds only the in-frame ones, with some missing. The table has about 520,000 clones, around 95% seen once. This entry belongs to a study of shared clonotypes between healthy human individuals. At the level of the study: Researchers assigned three CD4 naive, three CD4 memory, two CD8 naive and one CD8 memory plate to each donor. General study points: Among four donors, about 5% of naive CD4 clonotypes were found in common.

Partitioning of CD4+ cells yielded a CD45RA+ naive subset and a CD45RA-negative memory subset. The CDR3 is made up of 10 amino acids. Germline V gene data show CDR1 as MDHEN and CDR2 as SYDVKM. V was cut by 7 bases and J by 5 bases, with 3 bases left in between. The V call is TRBV28, the J call TRBJ1-5; D uncertain. Sequencing was done on a sample of naive CD4+ T cells sorted from blood. Subset denoted: CD45RA+ positively selected. This receptor was obtained from a woman under 40 in good health. In nucleotides, the CDR3 is TGTGCCAGCAATGATCAGCCCCAGCATTTT. Protein sequence: CASNDQPQHF.